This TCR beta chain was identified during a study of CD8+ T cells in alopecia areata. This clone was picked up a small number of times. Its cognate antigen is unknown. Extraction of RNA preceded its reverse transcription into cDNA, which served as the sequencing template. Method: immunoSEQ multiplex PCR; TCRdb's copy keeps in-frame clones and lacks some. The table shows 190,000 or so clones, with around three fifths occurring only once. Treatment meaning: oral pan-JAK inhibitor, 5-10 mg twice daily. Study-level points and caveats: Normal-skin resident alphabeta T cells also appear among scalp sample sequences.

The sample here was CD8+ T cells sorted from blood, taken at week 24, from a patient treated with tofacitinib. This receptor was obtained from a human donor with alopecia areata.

This CDR3 is CASSGPTWHDIAEAFF. The CDR3 bases are TGTGCCAGCAGTGGCCCGACGTGGCATGATATCGCTGAAGCTTTCTTT. V and J are TRBV25-1 and TRBJ1-1; D uncertain. Germline V gene sequence: CDR1 MGHDK, CDR2 SYGVNS. There are 16 residues in the CDR3. Trimming removed 4 bases at V and 6 bases at J, with 21 bases between. The full variable domain, completed using reference TRBV25-1 and TRBJ1-1, is EADIYQTPRYLVIGTGKKITLECSQTMGHDKMYWYQQDPGMELHLIHYSYGVNSTEKGDLSSESTVSRIRTEHFPLTLESARPSHTSQYLCASSGPTWHDIAEAFFGQGTRLTVV.